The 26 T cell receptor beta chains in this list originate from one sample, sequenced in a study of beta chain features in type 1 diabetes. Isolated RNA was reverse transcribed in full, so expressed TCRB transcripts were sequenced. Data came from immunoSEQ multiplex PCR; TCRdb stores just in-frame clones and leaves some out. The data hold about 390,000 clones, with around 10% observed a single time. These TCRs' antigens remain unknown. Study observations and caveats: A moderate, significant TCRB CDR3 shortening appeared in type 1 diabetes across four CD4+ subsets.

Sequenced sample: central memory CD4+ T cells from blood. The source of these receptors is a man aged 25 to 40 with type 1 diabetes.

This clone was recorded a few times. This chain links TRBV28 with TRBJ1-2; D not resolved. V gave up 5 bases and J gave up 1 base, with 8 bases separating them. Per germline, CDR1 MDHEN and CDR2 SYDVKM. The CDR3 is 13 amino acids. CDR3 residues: CASSPGHNYGYTF. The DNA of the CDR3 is TGTGCCAGCAGTCCGGGTCATAACTATGGCTACACCTTC.

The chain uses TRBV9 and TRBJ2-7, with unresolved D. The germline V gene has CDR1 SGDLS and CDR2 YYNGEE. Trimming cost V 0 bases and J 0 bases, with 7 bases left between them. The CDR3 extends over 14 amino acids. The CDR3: CASSVAPYSYEQYF. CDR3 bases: TGTGCCAGCAGCGTAGCCCCATACTCCTACGAGCAGTACTTC.

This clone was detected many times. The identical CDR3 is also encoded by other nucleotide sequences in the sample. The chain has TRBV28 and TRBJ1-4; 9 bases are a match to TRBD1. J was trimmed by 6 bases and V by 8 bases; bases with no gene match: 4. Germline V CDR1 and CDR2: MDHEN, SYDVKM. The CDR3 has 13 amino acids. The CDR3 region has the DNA TGTGCCAGCCGACAGGGGGGTGATGAAAAACTGTTTTTT. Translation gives CASRQGGDEKLFF. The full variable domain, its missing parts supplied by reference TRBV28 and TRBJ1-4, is DVKVTQSSRYLVKRTGEKVFLECVQDMDHENMFWYRQDPGLGLRLIYFSYDVKMKEKGDIPEGYSVSREKKERFSLILESASTNQTSMYLCASRQGGDEKLFFGSGTQLSVL.

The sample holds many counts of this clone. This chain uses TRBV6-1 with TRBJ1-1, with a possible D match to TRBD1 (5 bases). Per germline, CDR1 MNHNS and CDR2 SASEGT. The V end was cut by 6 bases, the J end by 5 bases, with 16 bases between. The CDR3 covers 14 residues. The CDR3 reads CASSDGGVRTEAFF. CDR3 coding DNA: TGTGCCAGCAGCGACGGGGGGGTTAGGACTGAAGCTTTCTTT.

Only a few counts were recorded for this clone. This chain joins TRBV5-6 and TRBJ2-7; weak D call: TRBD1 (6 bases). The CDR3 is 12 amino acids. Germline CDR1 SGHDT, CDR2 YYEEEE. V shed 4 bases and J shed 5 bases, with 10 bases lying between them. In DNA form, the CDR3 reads TGTGCCAGCAGCCGGGACACCGACGAGCAGTACTTC. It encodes CASSRDTDEQYF. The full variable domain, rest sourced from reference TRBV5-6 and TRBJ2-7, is DAGVTQSPTHLIKTRGQQVTLRCSPKSGHDTVSWYQQALGQGPQFIFQYYEEEERQRGNFPDRFSGHQFPNYSSELNVNALLLGDSALYLCASSRDTDEQYFGPGTRLTVT.

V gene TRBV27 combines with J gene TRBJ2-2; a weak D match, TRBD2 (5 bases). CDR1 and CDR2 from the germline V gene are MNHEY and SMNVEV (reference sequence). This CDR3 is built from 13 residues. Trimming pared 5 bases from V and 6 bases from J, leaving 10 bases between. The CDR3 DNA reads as TGTGCCAGCAGTCAAAATAGCGCCGGGGAGCTGTTTTTT. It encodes CASSQNSAGELFF.

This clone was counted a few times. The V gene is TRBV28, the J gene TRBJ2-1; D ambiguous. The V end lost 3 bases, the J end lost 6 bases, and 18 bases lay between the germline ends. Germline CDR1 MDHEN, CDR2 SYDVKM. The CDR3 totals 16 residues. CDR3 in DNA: TGTGCCAGCAGTTTCCCCGAGAATAACCGTGCCAATGAGCAGTTCTTC. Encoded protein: CASSFPENNRANEQFF.

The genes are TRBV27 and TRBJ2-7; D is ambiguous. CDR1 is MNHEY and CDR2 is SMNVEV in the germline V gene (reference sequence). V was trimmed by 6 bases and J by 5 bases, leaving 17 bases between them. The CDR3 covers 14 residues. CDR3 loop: CASSGRPLSNEQYF. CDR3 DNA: TGTGCCAGCAGCGGGCGGCCCCTTAGCAACGAGCAGTACTTC.

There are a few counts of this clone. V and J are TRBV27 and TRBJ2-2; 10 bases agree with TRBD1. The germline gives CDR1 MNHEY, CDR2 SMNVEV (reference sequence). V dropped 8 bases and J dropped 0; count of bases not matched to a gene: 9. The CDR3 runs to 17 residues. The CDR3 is CASHGTGASANTGELFF. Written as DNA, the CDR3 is TGTGCCAGCCACGGGACAGGGGCCTCCGCGAACACCGGGGAGCTGTTTTTT.

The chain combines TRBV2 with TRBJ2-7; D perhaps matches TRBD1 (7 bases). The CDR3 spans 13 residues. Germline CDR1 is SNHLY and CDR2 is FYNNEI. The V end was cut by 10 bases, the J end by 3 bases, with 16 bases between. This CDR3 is CATRRDSNYEQYF. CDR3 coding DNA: TGTGCCACGCGGCGGGACAGTAACTACGAGCAGTACTTC.

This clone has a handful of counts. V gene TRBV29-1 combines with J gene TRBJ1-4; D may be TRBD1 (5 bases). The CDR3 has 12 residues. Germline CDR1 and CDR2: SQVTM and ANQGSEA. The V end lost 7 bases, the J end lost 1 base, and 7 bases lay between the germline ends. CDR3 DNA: TGCAGCGGGCAGGGAACTAATGAAAAACTGTTTTTT. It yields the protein CSGQGTNEKLFF.

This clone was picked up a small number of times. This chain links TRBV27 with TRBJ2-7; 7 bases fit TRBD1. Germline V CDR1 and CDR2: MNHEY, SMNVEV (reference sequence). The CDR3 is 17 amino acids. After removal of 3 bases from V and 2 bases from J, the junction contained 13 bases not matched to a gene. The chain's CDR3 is CASSFMGWPDRAYEQYF. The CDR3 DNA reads TGTGCCAGCAGTTTCATGGGCTGGCCAGACAGGGCCTACGAGCAGTACTTC.

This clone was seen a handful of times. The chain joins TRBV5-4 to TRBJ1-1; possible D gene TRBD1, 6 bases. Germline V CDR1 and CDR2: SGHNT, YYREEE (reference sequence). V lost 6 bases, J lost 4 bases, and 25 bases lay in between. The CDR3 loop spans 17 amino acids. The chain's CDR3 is CASTTNGGARFFTEAFF. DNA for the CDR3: TGTGCCAGCACCACGAACGGGGGGGCCAGGTTCTTCACTGAAGCTTTCTTT. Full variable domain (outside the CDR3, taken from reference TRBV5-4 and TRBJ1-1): ETGVTQSPTHLIKTRGQQVTLRCSSQSGHNTVSWYQQALGQGPQFIFQYYREEENGRGNFPPRFSGLQFPNYSSELNVNALELDDSALYLCASTTNGGARFFTEAFFGQGTRLTVV.

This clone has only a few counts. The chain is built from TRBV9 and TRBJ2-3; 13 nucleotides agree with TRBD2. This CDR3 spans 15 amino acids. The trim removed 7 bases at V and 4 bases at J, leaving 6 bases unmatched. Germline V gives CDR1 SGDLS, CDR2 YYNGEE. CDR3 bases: TGTGCCAGCGGACTAGCGGGAGAGAGCGCAGATACGCAGTATTTT. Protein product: CASGLAGESADTQYF. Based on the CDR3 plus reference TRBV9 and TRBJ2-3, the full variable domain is DSGVTQTPKHLITATGQRVTLRCSPRSGDLSVYWYQQSLDQGLQFLIQYYNGEERAKGNILERFSAQQFPDLHSELNLSSLELGDSALYFCASGLAGESADTQYFGPGTRLTVL.

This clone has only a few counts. Written as DNA, the CDR3 is TGTGCCAGCAGTTTCGGGTCAGGGGGGACATTGTTGTTTTTT. Translating it yields CASSFGSGGTLLFF. The V gene is TRBV28, the J gene TRBJ2-2; TRBD1 is a possible D gene (7 bases). Germline V gene sequence: CDR1 MDHEN, CDR2 SYDVKM. The CDR3 covers 14 residues. Trimming removed 3 bases from V and 15 bases from J, with 20 bases in between.

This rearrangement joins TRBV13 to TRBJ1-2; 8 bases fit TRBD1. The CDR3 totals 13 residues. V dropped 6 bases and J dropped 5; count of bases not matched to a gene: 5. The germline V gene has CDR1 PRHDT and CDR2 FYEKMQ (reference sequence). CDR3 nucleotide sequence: TGTGCCAGCAGTTCAGGGGGCCGGTATGGCTACACCTTC. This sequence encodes CASSSGGRYGYTF.

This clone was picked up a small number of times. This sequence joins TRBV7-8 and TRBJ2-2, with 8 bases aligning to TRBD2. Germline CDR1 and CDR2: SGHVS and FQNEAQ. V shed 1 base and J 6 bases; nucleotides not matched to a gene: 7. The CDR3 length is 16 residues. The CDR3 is CASSLVGGLVAGELFF. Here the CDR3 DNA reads TGTGCCAGCAGCTTAGTAGGGGGACTAGTTGCCGGGGAGCTGTTTTTT. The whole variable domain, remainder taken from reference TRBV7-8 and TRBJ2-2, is GAGVSQSPRYKVAKRGQDVALRCDPISGHVSLFWYQQALGQGPEFLTYFQNEAQLDKSGLPSDRFFAERPEGSVSTLKIQRTQQEDSAVYLCASSLVGGLVAGELFFGEGSRLTVL.

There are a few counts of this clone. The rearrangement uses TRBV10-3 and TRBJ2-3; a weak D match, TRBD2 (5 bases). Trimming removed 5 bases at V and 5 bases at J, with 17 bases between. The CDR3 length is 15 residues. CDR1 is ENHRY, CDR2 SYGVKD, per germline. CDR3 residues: CAISPSGPGVDTQYF. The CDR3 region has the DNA TGTGCCATCAGTCCTTCCGGGCCCGGGGTAGATACGCAGTATTTT.

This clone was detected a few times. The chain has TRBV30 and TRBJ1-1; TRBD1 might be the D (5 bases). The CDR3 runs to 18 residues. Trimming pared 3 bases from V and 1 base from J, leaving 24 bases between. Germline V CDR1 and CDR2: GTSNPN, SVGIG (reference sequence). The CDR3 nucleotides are TGTGCCTGGAGAGCTATTTTTTCGGGACGCCGTTCGAACACTGAAGCTTTCTTT. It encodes CAWRAIFSGRRSNTEAFF.

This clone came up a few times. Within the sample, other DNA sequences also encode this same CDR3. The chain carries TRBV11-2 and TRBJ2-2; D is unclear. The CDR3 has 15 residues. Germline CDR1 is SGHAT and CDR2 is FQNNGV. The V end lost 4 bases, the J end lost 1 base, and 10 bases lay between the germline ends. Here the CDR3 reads CASSSPRRNTGELFF. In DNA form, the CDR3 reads TGTGCCAGCAGCTCCCCTAGAAGGAACACCGGGGAGCTGTTTTTT.

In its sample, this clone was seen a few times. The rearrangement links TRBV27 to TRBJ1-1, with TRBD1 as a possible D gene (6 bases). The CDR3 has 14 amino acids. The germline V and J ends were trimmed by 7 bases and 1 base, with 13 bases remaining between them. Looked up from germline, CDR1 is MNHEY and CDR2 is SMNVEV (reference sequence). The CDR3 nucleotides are TGTGCCAGCACCCTTAGCAGGGGGAACACTGAAGCTTTCTTT. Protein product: CASTLSRGNTEAFF.

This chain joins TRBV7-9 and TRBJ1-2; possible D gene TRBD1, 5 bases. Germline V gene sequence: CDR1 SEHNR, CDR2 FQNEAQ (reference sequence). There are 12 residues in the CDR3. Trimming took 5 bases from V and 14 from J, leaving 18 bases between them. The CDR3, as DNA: TGTGCCAGCAGCCAAGAGAGGGTCGGGACGACCTTC. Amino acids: CASSQERVGTTF.

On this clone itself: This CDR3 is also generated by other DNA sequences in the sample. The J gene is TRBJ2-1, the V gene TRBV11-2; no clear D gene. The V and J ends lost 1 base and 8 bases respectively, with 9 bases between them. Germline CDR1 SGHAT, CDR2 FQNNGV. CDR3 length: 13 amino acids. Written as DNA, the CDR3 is TGTGCCAGCAGCTTAGGGCTGGATGATGAGCAGTTCTTC. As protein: CASSLGLDDEQFF.

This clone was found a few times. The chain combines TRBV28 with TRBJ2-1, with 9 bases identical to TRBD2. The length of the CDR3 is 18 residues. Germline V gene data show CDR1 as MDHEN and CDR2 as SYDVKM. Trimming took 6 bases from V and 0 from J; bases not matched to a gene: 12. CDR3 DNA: TGTGCCAGCAGATGGGGGGGACTAGCTACGAGCTCCTACAATGAGCAGTTCTTC. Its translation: CASRWGGLATSSYNEQFF.

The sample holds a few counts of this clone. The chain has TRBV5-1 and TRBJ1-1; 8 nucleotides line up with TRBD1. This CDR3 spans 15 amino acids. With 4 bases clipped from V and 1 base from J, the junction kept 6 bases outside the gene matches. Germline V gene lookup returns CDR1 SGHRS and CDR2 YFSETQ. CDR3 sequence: CASSETGDWNTEAFF. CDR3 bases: TGCGCCAGCAGCGAGACAGGGGACTGGAACACTGAAGCTTTCTTT. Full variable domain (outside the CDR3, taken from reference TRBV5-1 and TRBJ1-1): KAGVTQTPRYLIKTRGQQVTLSCSPISGHRSVSWYQQTPGQGLQFLFEYFSETQRNKGNFPGRFSGRQFSNSRSEMNVSTLELGDSALYLCASSETGDWNTEAFFGQGTRLTVV.

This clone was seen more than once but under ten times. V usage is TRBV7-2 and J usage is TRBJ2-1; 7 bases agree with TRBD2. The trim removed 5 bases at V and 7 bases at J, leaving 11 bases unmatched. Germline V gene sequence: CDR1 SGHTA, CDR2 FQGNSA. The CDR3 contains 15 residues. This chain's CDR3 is CASSKDGTTLNEQFF. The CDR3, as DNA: TGTGCCAGCAGCAAAGACGGGACTACCTTGAATGAGCAGTTCTTC.